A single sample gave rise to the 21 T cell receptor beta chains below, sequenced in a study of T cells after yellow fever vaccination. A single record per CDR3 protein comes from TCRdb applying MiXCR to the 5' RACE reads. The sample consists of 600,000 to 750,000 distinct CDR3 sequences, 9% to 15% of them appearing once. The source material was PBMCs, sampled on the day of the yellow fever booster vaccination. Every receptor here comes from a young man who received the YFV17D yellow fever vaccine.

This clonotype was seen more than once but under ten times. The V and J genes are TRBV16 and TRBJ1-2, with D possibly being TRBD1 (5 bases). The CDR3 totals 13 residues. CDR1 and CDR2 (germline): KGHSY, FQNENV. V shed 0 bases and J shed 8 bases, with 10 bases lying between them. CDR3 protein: CASSQSGAGGYTF. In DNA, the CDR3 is TGTGCCAGCAGCCAATCAGGGGCTGGAGGCTACACCTTC.

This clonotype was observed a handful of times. DNA of the CDR3: TGCAGCGTTACATCGCGGCGGGGCACAGATACGCAGTATTTT. Translating it yields CSVTSRRGTDTQYF. The chain couples TRBV29-1 to TRBJ2-3; tentative D call: TRBD2 (5 bases). Germline V gives CDR1 SQVTM, CDR2 ANQGSEA. The CDR3 runs to 14 residues. The V and J ends lost 5 bases and 1 base respectively, with 13 bases between them.

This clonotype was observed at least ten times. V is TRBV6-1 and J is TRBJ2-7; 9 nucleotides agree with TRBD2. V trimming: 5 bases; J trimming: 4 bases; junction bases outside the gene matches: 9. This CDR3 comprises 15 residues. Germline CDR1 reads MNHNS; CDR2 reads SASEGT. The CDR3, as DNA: TGTGCCAGCAGTCTGCTAGCGGGATTAAGTTACGAGCAGTACTTC. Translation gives CASSLLAGLSYEQYF.

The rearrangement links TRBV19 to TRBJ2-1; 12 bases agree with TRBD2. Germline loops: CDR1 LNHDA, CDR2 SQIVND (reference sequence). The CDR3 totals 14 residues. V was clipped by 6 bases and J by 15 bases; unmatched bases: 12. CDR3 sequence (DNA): TGTGCCAGTAGCTCCGGGACTAGCGGGCCTTCGCTGTTCTTC. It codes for CASSSGTSGPSLFF.

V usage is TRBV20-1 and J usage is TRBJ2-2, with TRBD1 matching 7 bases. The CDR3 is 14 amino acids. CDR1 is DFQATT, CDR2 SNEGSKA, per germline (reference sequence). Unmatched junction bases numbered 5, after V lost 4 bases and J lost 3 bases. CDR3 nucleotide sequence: TGCAGTGCTAACCCGGGACAGTACACCGGGGAGCTGTTTTTT. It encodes CSANPGQYTGELFF.

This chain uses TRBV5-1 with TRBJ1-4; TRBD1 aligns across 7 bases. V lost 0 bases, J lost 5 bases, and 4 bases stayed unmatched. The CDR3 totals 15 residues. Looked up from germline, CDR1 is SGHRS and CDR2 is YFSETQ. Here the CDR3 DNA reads TGCGCCAGCAGCTTGGACAGGGGCGGGAATGAAAAACTGTTTTTT. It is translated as CASSLDRGGNEKLFF.

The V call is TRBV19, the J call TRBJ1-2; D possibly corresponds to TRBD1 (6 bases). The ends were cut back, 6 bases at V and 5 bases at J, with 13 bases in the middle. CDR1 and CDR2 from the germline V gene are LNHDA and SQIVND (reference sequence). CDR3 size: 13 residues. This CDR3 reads CASSPVQGYGYTF. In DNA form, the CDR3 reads TGTGCCAGTAGCCCCGTGCAGGGGTATGGCTACACCTTC. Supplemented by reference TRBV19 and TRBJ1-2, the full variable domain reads DGGITQSPKYLFRKEGQNVTLSCEQNLNHDAMYWYRQDPGQGLRLIYYSQIVNDFQKGDIAEGYSVSREKKESFPLTVTSAQKNPTAFYLCASSPVQGYGYTFGSGTRLTVV.

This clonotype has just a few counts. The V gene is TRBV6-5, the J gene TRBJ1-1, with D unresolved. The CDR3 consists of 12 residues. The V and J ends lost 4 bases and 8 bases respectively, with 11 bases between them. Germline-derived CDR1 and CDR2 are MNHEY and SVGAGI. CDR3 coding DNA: TGTGCCAGCAGTTCCCCCGGCGCGGAAGCTTTCTTT. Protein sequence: CASSSPGAEAFF.

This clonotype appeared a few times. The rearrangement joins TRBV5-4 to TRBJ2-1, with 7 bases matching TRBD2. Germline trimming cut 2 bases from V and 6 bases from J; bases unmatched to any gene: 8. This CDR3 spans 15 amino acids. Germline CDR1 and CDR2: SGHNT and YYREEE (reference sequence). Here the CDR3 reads CASSLGLADLNEQFF. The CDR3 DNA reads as TGTGCCAGCAGCTTAGGGCTAGCGGACCTCAATGAGCAGTTCTTC.

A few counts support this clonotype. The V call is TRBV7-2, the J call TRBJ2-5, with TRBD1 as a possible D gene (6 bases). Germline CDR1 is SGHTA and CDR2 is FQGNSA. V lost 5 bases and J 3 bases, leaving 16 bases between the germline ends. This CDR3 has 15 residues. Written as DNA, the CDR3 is TGTGCCAGCAGCCCTTTCCCCGCAGGGGAAGAGACCCAGTACTTC. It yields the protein CASSPFPAGEETQYF.

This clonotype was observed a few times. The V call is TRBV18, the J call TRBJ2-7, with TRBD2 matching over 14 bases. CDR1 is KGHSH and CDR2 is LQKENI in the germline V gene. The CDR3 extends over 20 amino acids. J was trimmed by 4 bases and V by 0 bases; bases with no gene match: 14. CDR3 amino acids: CASSPPSKSTSGRAGYEQYF. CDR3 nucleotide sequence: TGTGCCAGCTCACCACCCTCCAAATCGACTAGCGGGAGGGCCGGGTACGAGCAGTACTTC.

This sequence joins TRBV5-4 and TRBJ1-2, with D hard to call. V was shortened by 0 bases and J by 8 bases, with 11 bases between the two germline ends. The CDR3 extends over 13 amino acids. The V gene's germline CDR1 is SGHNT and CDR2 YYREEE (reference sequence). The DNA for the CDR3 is TGTGCCAGCAGCTTGGCTTTACTCGGGGGCTACACCTTC. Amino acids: CASSLALLGGYTF.

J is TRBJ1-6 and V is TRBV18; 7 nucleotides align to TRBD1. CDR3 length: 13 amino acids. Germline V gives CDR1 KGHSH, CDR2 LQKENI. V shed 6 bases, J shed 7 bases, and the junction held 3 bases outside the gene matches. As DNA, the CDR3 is TGTGCCAGCTCCGGGACAGAGAATTCACCCCTCCACTTT. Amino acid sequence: CASSGTENSPLHF.

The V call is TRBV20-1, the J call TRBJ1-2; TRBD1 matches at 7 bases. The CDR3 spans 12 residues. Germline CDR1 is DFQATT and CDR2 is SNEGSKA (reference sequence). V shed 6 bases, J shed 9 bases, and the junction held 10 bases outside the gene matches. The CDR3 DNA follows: TGCAGTGCAACCGACAGGGTTAGGAGCTACACCTTC. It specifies CSATDRVRSYTF.

CDR3 DNA sequence: TGTGCCAGCACCGAAGGTTGGGCACCCTACAATGAGCAGTTCTTC. Protein product: CASTEGWAPYNEQFF. V is TRBV7-2 and J is TRBJ2-1; no clear D gene. Germline values: CDR1 SGHTA, CDR2 FQGNSA. Trimming cost V 7 bases and J 2 bases, with 15 bases left between them. The CDR3 has 15 amino acids.

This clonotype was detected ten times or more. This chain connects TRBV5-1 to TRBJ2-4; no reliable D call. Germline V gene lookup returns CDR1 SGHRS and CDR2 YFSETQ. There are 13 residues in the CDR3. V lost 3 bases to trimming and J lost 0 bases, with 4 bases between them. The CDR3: CASSSLAKNIQYF. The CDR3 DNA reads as TGCGCCAGCAGCTCACTAGCCAAAAACATTCAGTACTTC.

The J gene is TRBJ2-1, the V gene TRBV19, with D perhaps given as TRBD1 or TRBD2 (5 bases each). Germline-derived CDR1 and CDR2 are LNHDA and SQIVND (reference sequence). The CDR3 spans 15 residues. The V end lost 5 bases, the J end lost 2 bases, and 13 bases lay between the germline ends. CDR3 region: CASSPRQTTYNEQFF. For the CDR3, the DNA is TGTGCCAGTAGTCCTCGACAGACTACCTACAATGAGCAGTTCTTC.

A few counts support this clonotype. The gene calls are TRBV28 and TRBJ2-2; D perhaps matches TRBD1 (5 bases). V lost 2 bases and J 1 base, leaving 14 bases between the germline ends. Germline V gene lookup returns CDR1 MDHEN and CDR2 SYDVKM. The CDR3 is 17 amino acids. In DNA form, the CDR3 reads TGTGCCAGCAGTTTAATAGTAGGGGTCGTGAACACCGGGGAGCTGTTTTTT. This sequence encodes CASSLIVGVVNTGELFF.

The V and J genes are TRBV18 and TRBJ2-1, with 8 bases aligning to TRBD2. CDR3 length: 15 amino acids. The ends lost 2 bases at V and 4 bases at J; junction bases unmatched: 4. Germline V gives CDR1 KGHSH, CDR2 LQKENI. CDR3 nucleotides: TGTGCCAGCTCACCAACAACGGGAGGGTACAATGAGCAGTTCTTC. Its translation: CASSPTTGGYNEQFF.

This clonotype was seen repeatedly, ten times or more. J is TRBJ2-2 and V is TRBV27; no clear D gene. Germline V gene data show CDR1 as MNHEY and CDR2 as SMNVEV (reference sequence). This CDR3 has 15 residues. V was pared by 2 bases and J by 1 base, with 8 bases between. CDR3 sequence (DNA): TGTGCCAGCAGTTTAGCCCGAGGGAACACCGGGGAGCTGTTTTTT. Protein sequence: CASSLARGNTGELFF.

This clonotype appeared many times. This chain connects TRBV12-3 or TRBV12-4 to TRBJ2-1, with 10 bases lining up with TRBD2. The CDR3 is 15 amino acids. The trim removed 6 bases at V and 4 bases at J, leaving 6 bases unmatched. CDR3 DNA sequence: TGTGCCAGCAGCACCTCTAGCGGGAGTTACAATGAGCAGTTCTTC. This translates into CASSTSSGSYNEQFF.